This passage covers 28 T cell receptor beta chains from one sample sequenced in a study of blood T cell repertoires in COVID-19. Repertoires were generated with immunoSEQ multiplex PCR, while TCRdb's copy carries only in-frame clones and drops some. The sample consists of tens of thousands of clones, around 79% of them appearing once. The source material was peripheral blood. The receptors here all came from a man between 60 and 75 years old with active or convalescent COVID-19.

Only a few counts were recorded for this clone. J is TRBJ1-3 and V is TRBV29-1; D is unresolved. V gave up 6 bases and J gave up 0 bases, with 12 bases separating them. Germline assignment: CDR1 SQVTM and CDR2 ANQGSEA. The CDR3 spans 14 residues. This chain's CDR3 is CSVSETSSGNTIYF. CDR3 DNA sequence: TGCAGCGTATCCGAGACATCCTCTGGAAACACCATATATTTT. Combining the CDR3 with reference TRBV29-1 and TRBJ1-3 gives the whole variable domain SAVISQKPSRDICQRGTSLTIQCQVDSQVTMMFWYRQQPGQSLTLIATANQGSEATYESGFVIDKFPISRPNLTFSTLTVSNMSPEDSSIYLCSVSETSSGNTIYFGEGSWLTVV.

J is TRBJ2-2 and V is TRBV3-1 (or the pseudogene TRBV3-2); a possible D gene is TRBD2 (5 bases). This CDR3 has 14 residues. V was clipped by 0 bases and J by 6 bases, with 8 bases between them. Looked up from germline, CDR1 is LGHDT and CDR2 is YNNKEL (reference sequence). The CDR3 region is CASSQEIASGELFF. The DNA for the CDR3 is TGTGCCAGCAGCCAAGAAATAGCGTCCGGGGAGCTGTTTTTT.

The V and J genes are TRBV7-2 and TRBJ2-1, with a tentative D call TRBD2 (7 bases). The germline V and J ends were trimmed by 1 base and 12 bases, with 16 bases remaining between them. Looked up from germline, CDR1 is SGHTA and CDR2 is FQGNSA. This CDR3 comprises 14 residues. CDR3 residues: CASSLVGGPNLQFF. The CDR3 nucleotides read TGTGCCAGCAGCTTAGTGGGGGGGCCTAATCTGCAGTTCTTC.

The J gene is TRBJ2-5, the V gene TRBV7-2; 8 nucleotides align to TRBD2. Germline V gene lookup returns CDR1 SGHTA and CDR2 FQGNSA. The J segment lost 2 bases and the V segment lost 3 bases, leaving 11 bases of the junction unmatched. This CDR3 is 17 amino acids long. In nucleotides, the CDR3 is TGTGCCAGCAGCTTGAATCCGGCGGGGGGCCAACAAGAGACCCAGTACTTC. Translated, it gives CASSLNPAGGQQETQYF.

This clone was seen only a few times. This chain joins TRBV11-3 and TRBJ2-3; 8 bases match TRBD2. J was trimmed by 0 bases and V by 5 bases; bases with no gene match: 1. From germline, CDR1 is SGHNT and CDR2 YENEEA. The CDR3 loop spans 14 amino acids. CDR3 bases: TGTGCCAGCAGCCCTAGCGGGAGCACAGATACGCAGTATTTT. Residues: CASSPSGSTDTQYF.

This chain links TRBV18 with TRBJ2-7; 11 nucleotides agree with TRBD1. J lost 3 bases, V lost 4 bases, and 5 bases had no gene match. This CDR3 region has 15 residues. The germline V gene encodes CDR1 KGHSH and CDR2 LQKENI. The CDR3 spells CASSLGGQGGYEQYF. In nucleotides, the CDR3 is TGTGCCAGCTCACTGGGGGGACAGGGGGGCTACGAGCAGTACTTC.

The chain is built from TRBV11-2 and TRBJ1-4; a weak D match, TRBD1 (6 bases). The CDR3 length is 14 residues. V was pared by 1 base and J by 8 bases, with 11 bases between. CDR1 is SGHAT and CDR2 is FQNNGV in the germline V gene. As DNA, the CDR3 is TGTGCCAGCAGCTTAGGAGGGGGGGAAGAAAAACTGTTTTTT. It yields the protein CASSLGGGEEKLFF.

The rearrangement uses TRBV16 and TRBJ1-2; 8 nucleotides agree with TRBD1. V was clipped by 2 bases and J by 2 bases; unmatched bases: 4. This CDR3 comprises 15 residues. Per germline, CDR1 KGHSY and CDR2 FQNENV. CDR3 sequence reads: CASSQVAGGNYGYTF. CDR3 in DNA: TGTGCCAGCAGCCAAGTCGCAGGGGGCAACTATGGCTACACCTTC.

The gene calls are TRBV28 and TRBJ1-5; a weak D match, TRBD1 (6 bases). Trimming took 4 bases from V and 0 from J, leaving 16 bases between them. This CDR3 has 17 residues. Germline V gene sequence: CDR1 MDHEN, CDR2 SYDVKM. The DNA for the CDR3 is TGTGCCAGCAGTTCTGCCCGGACAGTCTATAGCAATCAGCCCCAGCATTTT. Its translation is CASSSARTVYSNQPQHF.

DNA for the CDR3: TGTGCCAGCAGTTTGGGACTAGCGGGCCCCAACGGGGAGACCCAGTACTTC. It specifies CASSLGLAGPNGETQYF. The J gene is TRBJ2-5, the V gene TRBV28; 12 bases fit TRBD2. This CDR3 has 17 amino acids. From germline, CDR1 is MDHEN and CDR2 SYDVKM. V dropped 3 bases and J dropped 5; count of bases not matched to a gene: 10.

The chain links TRBV6-5 to TRBJ1-5; TRBD1 is a possible D gene (5 bases). CDR1 is MNHEY and CDR2 is SVGAGI in the germline V gene. The CDR3 covers 13 residues. Trimming removed 7 bases from V and 3 bases from J, with 10 bases in between. CDR3 sequence: CASTRAPNQPQHF. The CDR3 DNA is TGTGCCAGCACCAGGGCTCCCAATCAGCCCCAGCATTTT.

This rearrangement joins TRBV10-1 to TRBJ2-5; D is unresolved. The CDR3 has 10 amino acids. V lost 5 bases, J lost 8 bases, and 6 bases lay in between. The germline V gene has CDR1 WNHNN and CDR2 SYGVQD (reference sequence). The CDR3 DNA is TGCGCCAGCAGTCCCAAAACCCAGTACTTC. This translates into CASSPKTQYF.

The chain employs TRBV28 and TRBJ2-5; 8 nucleotides line up with TRBD2. The trim removed 7 bases at V and 3 bases at J, leaving 4 bases unmatched. CDR1 MDHEN and CDR2 SYDVKM come from the germline V gene. There are 13 residues in the CDR3. In DNA, the CDR3 is TGTGCCAGCAATCGAGCGGGGGAAGAGACCCAGTACTTC. Translation: CASNRAGEETQYF.

This CDR3 is CASLRQDEAFF. The CDR3 bases are TGTGCCAGCCTCCGTCAGGATGAAGCTTTCTTT. The V call is TRBV18, the J call TRBJ1-1; D remains unclear. This CDR3 contains 11 residues. Germline lookup yields CDR1 KGHSH and CDR2 LQKENI. The V end lost 8 bases, the J end lost 7 bases, and 11 bases lay between the germline ends.

In its sample, this clone was seen a few times. Here the CDR3 reads CAISEGTGGENTEAFF. In nucleotides, the CDR3 is TGTGCCATCAGTGAAGGTACAGGGGGCGAGAACACTGAAGCTTTCTTT. The rearrangement uses TRBV10-3 and TRBJ1-1; TRBD1 agrees at 9 bases. CDR3 length: 16 amino acids. V trimming: 3 bases; J trimming: 1 base; junction bases outside the gene matches: 6. Germline V CDR1 and CDR2: ENHRY, SYGVKD.

The chain combines TRBV2 with TRBJ1-3, with D unclear. Trimming removed 4 bases from V and 0 bases from J, with 13 bases in between. The CDR3 has 16 residues. Germline V gene sequence: CDR1 SNHLY, CDR2 FYNNEI. CDR3 nucleotide sequence: TGTGCCAGCAGTGCCCACGACTCGGGCTCTGGAAACACCATATATTTT. Residues: CASSAHDSGSGNTIYF.

This chain connects TRBV6-2 or TRBV6-3 to TRBJ1-5, with D hard to call. The CDR3 consists of 12 residues. Germline CDR1 is MNHEY and CDR2 is SVGEGT. With 4 bases removed from V and 9 bases from J, the gap between germline ends came to 10 bases. CDR3 loop: CASSSRNRPQHF. The CDR3 nucleotides are TGTGCCAGCAGTTCGAGAAACCGGCCCCAGCATTTT.

This clone appeared many times. The V call is TRBV5-4, the J call TRBJ1-6, with 7 bases lining up with TRBD1. The CDR3 loop spans 15 amino acids. CDR1 SGHNT and CDR2 YYREEE come from the germline V gene (reference sequence). J lost 7 bases, V lost 4 bases, and 8 bases had no gene match. Written as DNA, the CDR3 is TGTGCCAGCAGCCACACGGACAGGTCGAATTCACCCCTCCACTTT. Residues: CASSHTDRSNSPLHF.

Worth noting for this clone: A single base is all that separates this from a far larger clone, so a read error is likely. The chain carries TRBV4-1 and TRBJ2-7; 8 bases agree with TRBD2. The germline gives CDR1 MGHRA, CDR2 YSYEKL. The CDR3 has 13 amino acids. CDR3 bases: TGCGCCCGCAGCCTTCGGGGGGGCCACGAGCAGTACTTC. Protein product: CARSLRGGHEQYF.

This clone was seen only once. The genes are TRBV5-1 and TRBJ2-7, with D perhaps TRBD2 (6 bases). The CDR3 runs 15 residues. Trimming took 4 bases from V and 3 from J, leaving 17 bases between them. Germline loops: CDR1 SGHRS, CDR2 YFSETQ. CDR3 sequence reads: CASSAVGGLGYEQYF. The CDR3 DNA reads TGCGCCAGCAGCGCCGTCGGGGGTTTGGGCTACGAGCAGTACTTC. Using reference TRBV5-1 and TRBJ2-7 for the parts outside the CDR3, the full variable domain is KAGVTQTPRYLIKTRGQQVTLSCSPISGHRSVSWYQQTPGQGLQFLFEYFSETQRNKGNFPGRFSGRQFSNSRSEMNVSTLELGDSALYLCASSAVGGLGYEQYFGPGTRLTVT.

The chain is built from TRBV9 and TRBJ2-1, with D tentatively TRBD2 (5 bases). Germline CDR1 reads SGDLS; CDR2 reads YYNGEE. V was clipped by 3 bases and J by 6 bases, with 19 bases between them. The CDR3 has 16 residues. CDR3 region: CASSASPSGIINEQFF. The DNA of the CDR3 is TGTGCCAGCAGCGCCAGTCCGTCCGGGATTATCAATGAGCAGTTCTTC. Based on the CDR3 plus reference TRBV9 and TRBJ2-1, the full variable domain is DSGVTQTPKHLITATGQRVTLRCSPRSGDLSVYWYQQSLDQGLQFLIQYYNGEERAKGNILERFSAQQFPDLHSELNLSSLELGDSALYFCASSASPSGIINEQFFGPGTRLTVL.

V is TRBV10-3 and J is TRBJ1-1; D unclear. The germline V and J ends were trimmed by 0 bases and 5 bases, with 10 bases remaining between them. Per the germline V gene, CDR1 is ENHRY and CDR2 is SYGVKD. The CDR3 is 14 residues long. The CDR3 bases are TGTGCCATCAGTGAGTCCCGTGGAGGAACTGAAGCTTTCTTT. Translating gives CAISESRGGTEAFF.

This clone was recorded once. The chain joins TRBV30 to TRBJ2-1; D ambiguous. The V end lost 1 base, the J end lost 6 bases, and 10 bases lay between the germline ends. The germline V gene has CDR1 GTSNPN and CDR2 SVGIG (reference sequence). This CDR3 contains 13 residues. The CDR3 here is CAWSASKFNEQFF. CDR3 sequence (DNA): TGTGCCTGGAGTGCCTCTAAATTCAATGAGCAGTTCTTC.

J is TRBJ2-1 and V is TRBV10-3; 10 positions match TRBD2. This CDR3 spans 15 amino acids. Unmatched junction bases numbered 7, after V lost 6 bases and J lost 5 bases. CDR1 is ENHRY and CDR2 is SYGVKD in the germline V gene. CDR3 sequence reads: CAISGSGGAHNEQFF. CDR3 in DNA: TGTGCCATCAGCGGGAGCGGGGGGGCCCACAATGAGCAGTTCTTC.

The V call is TRBV4-2, the J call TRBJ1-4, with 8 bases that match TRBD1. Germline V gene lookup returns CDR1 LGHNA and CDR2 YNFKEQ. Trimming at V came to 1 base and at J to 6 bases, leaving 7 bases not matched to a gene. The CDR3 is made up of 16 amino acids. CDR3 DNA sequence: TGTGCCAGCAGCCAAGTCCTACCGGGACAGGATGAAAAACTGTTTTTT. Amino acids: CASSQVLPGQDEKLFF.

CDR3 nucleotides: TGTGCCAGCAGTTTAACAGACGCTAATGAAAAACTGTTTTTT. Translated, it gives CASSLTDANEKLFF. The V gene is TRBV28, the J gene TRBJ1-4; unclear D gene. This CDR3 region has 14 residues. CDR1 is MDHEN and CDR2 is SYDVKM in the germline V gene. V was clipped by 2 bases and J by 3 bases, with 7 bases between them.

The chain links TRBV2 to TRBJ1-5; D perhaps matches TRBD1 (6 bases). This CDR3 comprises 14 residues. Germline V gives CDR1 SNHLY, CDR2 FYNNEI. The germline V and J ends were trimmed by 7 bases and 4 bases, with 14 bases remaining between them. CDR3 nucleotides: TGTGCCAGCAATTCCGGGACACCGAATCAGCCCCAGCATTTT. This gives the protein CASNSGTPNQPQHF.

This chain connects TRBV12-2 to TRBJ1-2. TRBV12-2 corresponds to a pseudogene. This CDR3 is 17 amino acids long. The CDR3: CASRLAIGGGLHYGYTF. The DNA of the CDR3 is TGTGCAAGTCGCTTAGCGATTGGTGGAGGGCTGCACTATGGCTACACCTTC.